The table lists the clone carrying this T cell receptor (beta chain) with a few counts. Its specificity is not known. This record belongs to a study of cytomegalovirus exposure and HLA in healthy donors. Study-level information: A preliminary data release comprised about 85 million unique TCRs obtained from HLA-typed donors.

Trimming shortened V by 2 bases and J by 0 bases, and 5 bases separated the two germline ends. The CDR3 is 15 residues long. CDR1 and CDR2 (germline): LGHNA, YSLEER. PCR used 60 Vbeta primers and 13 Jbeta primers. Sequenced by immunoSEQ multiplex PCR; TCRdb stores in-frame clones only, minus some. The sample lists about 130,000 clones; around 86% were seen once. Study findings and constraints: Per a later analysis, about 17,000 TCR beta sequences showed association with HLA alleles at 0.05 false discovery rate.

At the time of sampling, donors were nominally healthy, though unrecorded immune exposures were likely. The gene calls are TRBV4-3 and TRBJ1-6; D remains unclear. The TCR comes from a man younger than 30 in good health and CMV-seronegative. The sample taken for sequencing was PBMCs. The CDR3 nucleotides read TGCGCCAGCAGCCAAAGGAGCTCCTATAATTCACCCCTCCACTTT. It translates to CASSQRSSYNSPLHF.